This T cell receptor beta chain came from a study of blood T cell repertoires in COVID-19. On the study more broadly: Samples representing acute and convalescent COVID-19 were sourced from the United States, Italy and Spain. PBMCs, B-cell-depleted T cells, or T cells provided the cDNA or gDNA that made up the material.

The table came from immunoSEQ multiplex PCR; TCRdb's copy has only in-frame clones and leaves some out. This table has under 350,000 clones, 70% to 90% appearing once. Everyone who took part was about 18 to 90 years old, and they came from about 25 US areas. Clinical history as reported by participants underpinned cohort assignment. CDR1 LGHDT and CDR2 YNNKEL come from the germline V gene (reference sequence). With 1 base removed from V and 8 bases from J, the gap between germline ends came to 17 bases. The CDR3 sequence is 16 residues long. The TCR originated in a woman aged 40 to 50 with acute COVID-19. The sequenced material came from PBMCs or T cells enriched from blood (not recorded which). The V call is TRBV3-1 (or the pseudogene TRBV3-2), the J call TRBJ1-4, with a weak D call TRBD1 (5 bases). CDR3 in amino acids: CASSQVWRGGVEKLFF. DNA for the CDR3: TGTGCCAGCAGCCAAGTGTGGAGGGGAGGGGTAGAAAAACTGTTTTTT.